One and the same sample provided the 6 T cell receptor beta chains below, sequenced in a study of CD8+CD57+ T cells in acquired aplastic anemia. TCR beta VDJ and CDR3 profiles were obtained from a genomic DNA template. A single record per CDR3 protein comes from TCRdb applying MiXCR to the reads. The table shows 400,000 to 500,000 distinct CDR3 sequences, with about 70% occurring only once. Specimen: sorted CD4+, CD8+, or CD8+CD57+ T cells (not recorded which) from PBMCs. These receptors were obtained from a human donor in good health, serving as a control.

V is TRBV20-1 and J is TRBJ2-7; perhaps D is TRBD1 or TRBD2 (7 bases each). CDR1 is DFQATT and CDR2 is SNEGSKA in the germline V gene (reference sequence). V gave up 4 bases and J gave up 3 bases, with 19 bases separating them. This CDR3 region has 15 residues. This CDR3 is CSAMGGMTGLYEQYF. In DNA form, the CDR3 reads TGCAGTGCTATGGGGGGGATGACAGGGCTCTACGAGCAGTACTTC.

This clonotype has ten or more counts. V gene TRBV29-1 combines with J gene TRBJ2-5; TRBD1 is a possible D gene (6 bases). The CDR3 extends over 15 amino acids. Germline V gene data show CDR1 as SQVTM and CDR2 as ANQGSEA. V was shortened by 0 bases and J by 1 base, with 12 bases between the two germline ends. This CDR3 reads CSVEEPNRAQETQYF. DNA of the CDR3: TGCAGCGTTGAAGAGCCGAACAGGGCCCAAGAGACCCAGTACTTC.

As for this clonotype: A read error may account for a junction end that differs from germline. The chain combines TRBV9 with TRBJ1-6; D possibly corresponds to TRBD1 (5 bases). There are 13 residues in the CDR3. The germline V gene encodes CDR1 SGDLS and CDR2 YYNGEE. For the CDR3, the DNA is TGTGCCAGCAGCCTGGGGGGGAGTTCTCCCCACCACTTT. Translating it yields CASSLGGSSPHHF.

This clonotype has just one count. In nucleotides, the CDR3 is TGTGCCAGCAGCTCGGACAGAGAAAATGAAGCTTTCTTT. It is translated as CASSSDRENEAFF. The chain recombines TRBV7-2 with TRBJ1-1, with D perhaps matching TRBD1 (6 bases). The CDR3 has 13 residues. Germline-derived CDR1 and CDR2 are SGHTA and FQGNSA. The V end lost 4 bases, the J end lost 7 bases, and 13 bases lay between the germline ends.

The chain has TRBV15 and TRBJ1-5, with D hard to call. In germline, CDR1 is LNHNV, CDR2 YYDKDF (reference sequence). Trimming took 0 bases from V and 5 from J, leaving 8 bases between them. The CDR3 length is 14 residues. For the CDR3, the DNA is TGTGCCACCAGCAGAGAAACGGGCCATCAGCCCCAGCATTTT. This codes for CATSRETGHQPQHF.

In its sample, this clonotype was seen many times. CDR3 protein: CASSVGRAAHYGYTF. The CDR3 region has the DNA TGTGCCAGCAGCGTAGGTAGGGCGGCACACTATGGCTACACCTTC. The rearrangement joins TRBV9 to TRBJ1-2; D is undetermined. CDR1 and CDR2 from the germline V gene are SGDLS and YYNGEE. This CDR3 has 15 residues. V was pared by 0 bases and J by 3 bases, with 12 bases between.